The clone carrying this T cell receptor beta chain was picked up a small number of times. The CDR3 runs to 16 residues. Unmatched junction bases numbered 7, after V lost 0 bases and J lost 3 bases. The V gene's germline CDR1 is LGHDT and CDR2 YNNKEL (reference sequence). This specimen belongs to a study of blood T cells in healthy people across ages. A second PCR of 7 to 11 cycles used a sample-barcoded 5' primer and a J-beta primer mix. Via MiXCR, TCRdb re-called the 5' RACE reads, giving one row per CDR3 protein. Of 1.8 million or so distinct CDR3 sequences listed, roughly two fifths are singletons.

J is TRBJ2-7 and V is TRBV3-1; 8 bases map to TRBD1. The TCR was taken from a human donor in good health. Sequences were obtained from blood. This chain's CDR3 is CASSQDPAGGNYEQYF. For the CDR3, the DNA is TGTGCCAGCAGCCAAGATCCGGCAGGGGGCAACTACGAGCAGTACTTC.